Shown below are 9 T cell receptor beta chains from a single sample sequenced in a study of T cells expressing NK-cell markers. No DNA is given; TCRdb re-called the 5' RACE reads and lists each CDR3 protein once. This sample's clone table lists about 160,000 distinct CDR3 sequences. The material sequenced was blood T cells: a sorted CD56 or NKG2C T cell subset, CD4+ or CD8+ T cells, or bulk PBMC T cells (not recorded which). The receptors derive from a man aged 18-75 years in good health.

The genes are TRBV9 and TRBJ2-7; TCRdb names TRBD2, which stays unverified in the absence of DNA. Germline lookup yields CDR1 SGDLS and CDR2 YYNGEE. The CDR3 is 15 residues long. CDR3 loop: CASSVGGSYQYEQYF.

This chain connects TRBV15 to TRBJ1-1; TCRdb names TRBD1, which stays unverified in the absence of DNA. Per germline, CDR1 LNHNV and CDR2 YYDKDF (reference sequence). CDR3 length equals 15 residues. The CDR3: CATSRAQDTNTEAFF.

V is TRBV27 and J is TRBJ2-7. The CDR3 is made up of 13 amino acids. The V gene's germline CDR1 is MNHEY and CDR2 SMNVEV (reference sequence). Here the CDR3 reads CASSVGRSYEQYF.

The chain combines TRBV7-2 with TRBJ1-4; as DNA is missing, the TRBD1 call by TCRdb cannot be tested. The germline CDR1 and CDR2 sequences are SGHTA and FQGNSA. This CDR3 comprises 14 residues. The CDR3 is CASSIQGFNEKLFF.

The chain has TRBV10-3 and TRBJ2-3; lacking DNA, the TRBD2 call made by TCRdb goes unchecked. Germline values: CDR1 ENHRY, CDR2 SYGVKD. The CDR3 consists of 19 residues. Here the CDR3 reads CAISESWASGGPPADTQYF.

The chain uses TRBV30 and TRBJ1-5; TCRdb lists TRBD1, though no DNA is available to test this call. Germline loops: CDR1 GTSNPN, CDR2 SVGIG (reference sequence). The CDR3 consists of 13 residues. The CDR3 is CAWSRGLNQPQHF.

V gene TRBV7-9 combines with J gene TRBJ1-4; the D call of TRBD1 rests on TCRdb alone, since no DNA is present to check it. CDR1 and CDR2 (germline): SEHNR, FQNEAQ (reference sequence). The CDR3 is 15 amino acids. The CDR3 region is CASSYTGTGTVKLFF.

This chain links TRBV12-3 or TRBV12-4 with TRBJ1-1; TCRdb gives TRBD1 as the D gene, but with no DNA this cannot be confirmed. This CDR3 comprises 16 residues. CDR3 sequence: CASSHLPGFSNTEAFF.

The rearrangement uses TRBV15 and TRBJ2-1; absent DNA, TCRdb's TRBD1 call cannot be checked. This CDR3 contains 14 residues. CDR1 is LNHNV, CDR2 YYDKDF, per germline (reference sequence). CDR3 amino acids: CATSSRDAENEQFF.